Listed below are T cell receptor beta chains from one sample, sequenced in a study of vaccination and CD4 T cells after COVID-19. TCRdb fed the PCR reads into MiXCR, producing one record per CDR3 protein. Here the sample spans some 11,000 distinct CDR3 sequences, 41% being singletons. Their cognate antigens are unknown. Sequenced here: CD4+ T cells from blood, cultured in vitro, sampled after SARS-CoV-2 vaccination. The receptors were gathered from a human donor who had recovered from COVID-19. The CDR3 runs from the conserved cysteine through the conserved F or W. Fields, in order: D gene, clone size, V gene, J gene, CDR3 protein, CDR3 DNA. The D gene is left open where the match is weak. For some rows the clone size is stated as once, few or many, or as a class when expanded; others skip it.

D: .; size: few; V: TRBV20-1; J: TRBJ1-5; CDR3: CSARADRNQPQHF; DNA: TGCAGTGCTAGAGCCGACAGGAATCAGCCCCAGCATTTT
D: .; size: .; V: TRBV6-1; J: TRBJ1-2; CDR3: CASSEVGQTRYGYTF; DNA: TGTGCCAGCAGTGAAGTGGGGCAGACTCGCTATGGCTACACCTTC
D: .; size: .; V: TRBV20-1; J: TRBJ2-7; CDR3: CSARDLAAGLGEQYF; DNA: TGCAGTGCTAGAGATTTGGCGGCGGGACTTGGGGAGCAGTACTTC
D: TRBD2; size: .; V: TRBV20-1; J: TRBJ2-5; CDR3: CSAPTTGTSAETQYF; DNA: TGCAGTGCTCCTACGACCGGGACTAGCGCCGAGACCCAGTACTTC
D: .; size: .; V: TRBV5-6; J: TRBJ2-5; CDR3: CASSLVGEETQYF; DNA: TGTGCCAGCAGCTTGGTTGGGGAAGAGACCCAGTACTTC
D: TRBD2; size: few; V: TRBV20-1; J: TRBJ2-7; CDR3: CSARLLAGAAYEQYF; DNA: TGCAGTGCTAGGCTTCTAGCGGGAGCTGCCTACGAGCAGTACTTC
D: TRBD1; size: .; V: TRBV6-2/TRBV6-3; J: TRBJ2-2; CDR3: CASSSGRTGSGELFF; DNA: TGTGCCAGCAGCTCTGGGCGGACAGGGTCCGGGGAGCTGTTTTTT
D: .; size: .; V: TRBV7-8; J: TRBJ1-2; CDR3: CASSLVRGIVEGYTF; DNA: TGTGCCAGCAGCTTAGTAAGGGGGATAGTCGAGGGCTACACCTTC
D: TRBD2; size: .; V: TRBV18; J: TRBJ2-1; CDR3: CASSRRLAESSYNEQFF; DNA: TGTGCCAGCTCCCGCCGACTAGCGGAGAGCTCCTACAATGAGCAGTTCTTC
D: .; size: few; V: TRBV28; J: TRBJ1-3; CDR3: CASNLGTQNTIYF; DNA: TGTGCCAGCAACCTGGGGACTCAAAACACCATATATTTT
D: .; size: once; V: TRBV20-1; J: TRBJ2-1; CDR3: CSAREQGRTDEQFF; DNA: TGCAGTGCTAGGGAACAGGGCCGGACCGATGAGCAGTTCTTC
D: .; size: once; V: TRBV7-9; J: TRBJ2-1; CDR3: CASSLGVGGRNEQFF; DNA: TGTGCCAGCAGCTTAGGGGTAGGGGGTCGGAATGAGCAGTTCTTC
D: .; size: .; V: TRBV6-5; J: TRBJ2-7; CDR3: CASSYGESSYEQYF; DNA: TGTGCCAGCAGTTACGGTGAAAGCTCCTACGAGCAGTACTTC
D: .; size: once; V: TRBV20-1; J: TRBJ1-6; CDR3: CSARVGSYNSPLHF; DNA: TGCAGTGCACGGGTGGGCTCCTATAATTCACCCCTCCACTTT
D: .; size: few; V: TRBV20-1; J: TRBJ2-4; CDR3: CSARDVRGTLLAKNIQYF; DNA: TGCAGTGCTAGAGATGTAAGGGGAACTTTGCTAGCCAAAAACATTCAGTACTTC
D: TRBD1; size: few; V: TRBV28; J: TRBJ1-5; CDR3: CASSWGQKLNQPQHF; DNA: TGTGCCAGCAGTTGGGGACAGAAATTAAATCAGCCCCAGCATTTT
D: TRBD2; size: .; V: TRBV7-3; J: TRBJ2-1; CDR3: CASSLAGGYNEQFF; DNA: TGTGCCAGCAGCTTAGCGGGGGGCTACAATGAGCAGTTCTTC
D: TRBD1; size: few; V: TRBV6-4; J: TRBJ1-6; CDR3: CASSRDSGNSPLHF; DNA: TGTGCCAGCAGCCGGGACAGTGGGAATTCACCCCTCCACTTT
D: .; size: .; V: TRBV7-2; J: TRBJ1-1; CDR3: CASSLDREVWTEAFF; DNA: TGTGCCAGCAGCTTAGACAGGGAGGTTTGGACTGAAGCTTTCTTT
D: .; size: medium-sized; V: TRBV27; J: TRBJ2-5; CDR3: CASQAAGYVKETQYF; DNA: TGTGCCAGTCAAGCGGCGGGTTATGTGAAGGAGACCCAGTACTTC
D: .; size: .; V: TRBV7-9; J: TRBJ1-1; CDR3: CASSHPGIPFTEAFF; DNA: TGTGCCAGCAGCCACCCCGGGATTCCGTTCACTGAAGCTTTCTTT
D: .; size: medium-sized; V: TRBV6-1; J: TRBJ1-3; CDR3: CASRPGRASGNTIYF; DNA: TGTGCCAGCAGGCCGGGTAGGGCCTCTGGAAACACCATATATTTT
D: TRBD1; size: few; V: TRBV7-2; J: TRBJ1-4; CDR3: CASSLAGTGPEKLFF; DNA: TGTGCCAGCAGCTTGGCCGGGACAGGGCCTGAAAAACTGTTTTTT
D: TRBD1; size: .; V: TRBV7-2; J: TRBJ1-6; CDR3: CASSLSTGDPLHF; DNA: TGTGCCAGCAGCTTATCTACAGGGGACCCACTCCACTTT
D: .; size: .; V: TRBV6-1; J: TRBJ1-5; CDR3: CASSRGILGNQPQHF; DNA: TGTGCCAGCAGCCGGGGCATATTGGGCAATCAGCCCCAGCATTTT
D: TRBD2; size: few; V: TRBV27; J: TRBJ2-1; CDR3: CASSSRILAGTFNEQFF; DNA: TGTGCCAGCAGTTCGCGCATCCTAGCGGGAACCTTCAATGAGCAGTTCTTC
D: .; size: .; V: TRBV25-1; J: TRBJ2-5; CDR3: CASSGPGAGQETQYF; DNA: TGTGCCAGCAGTGGCCCGGGGGCGGGACAAGAGACCCAGTACTTC
D: .; size: once; V: TRBV6-1; J: TRBJ2-7; CDR3: CASSVRGEQYF; DNA: TGTGCCAGCAGTGTCCGGGGCGAGCAGTACTTC
D: .; size: few; V: TRBV7-2; J: TRBJ1-1; CDR3: CASSPASLGGTEAFF; DNA: TGTGCCAGCAGCCCGGCAAGCCTCGGGGGCACTGAAGCTTTCTTT
D: .; size: medium-sized; V: TRBV27; J: TRBJ1-2; CDR3: CASSPYRGAVSRPTNYGYTF; DNA: TGTGCCAGCAGCCCTTATCGGGGTGCAGTGTCACGCCCGACTAACTATGGCTACACCTTC
D: .; size: .; V: TRBV20-1; J: TRBJ1-5; CDR3: CSARDGIGRSNQPQHF; DNA: TGCAGTGCTAGAGATGGGATCGGAAGGAGCAATCAGCCCCAGCATTTT
D: .; size: .; V: TRBV25-1; J: TRBJ2-7; CDR3: CASSEWHLDSSYEQYF; DNA: TGTGCCAGCAGTGAATGGCATTTGGACTCCTCCTACGAGCAGTACTTC
D: TRBD1; size: .; V: TRBV28; J: TRBJ2-3; CDR3: CASSQQGATTDTQYF; DNA: TGTGCCAGCAGTCAACAGGGGGCGACCACAGATACGCAGTATTTT
D: .; size: few; V: TRBV18; J: TRBJ1-5; CDR3: CASSPDTGNQPQHF; DNA: TGTGCCAGCTCACCGGACACGGGCAATCAGCCCCAGCATTTT
D: .; size: few; V: TRBV19; J: TRBJ1-1; CDR3: CASISIRGITEAFF; DNA: TGTGCCAGTATCAGCATCAGGGGTATCACTGAAGCTTTCTTT
D: .; size: .; V: TRBV19; J: TRBJ1-5; CDR3: CASSIGYRDQPQHF; DNA: TGTGCCAGTAGTATAGGTTACCGGGATCAGCCCCAGCATTTT
D: .; size: .; V: TRBV6-1; J: TRBJ2-2; CDR3: CASIDLSVKGNTGELFF; DNA: TGTGCCAGCATCGACCTTTCCGTGAAGGGGAACACCGGGGAGCTGTTTTTT
D: .; size: .; V: TRBV6-5; J: TRBJ1-1; CDR3: CASSSRRAMWDGAFF; DNA: TGTGCCAGCAGTTCCCGAAGGGCCATGTGGGACGGAGCTTTCTTT
D: .; size: medium-sized; V: TRBV7-2; J: TRBJ2-5; CDR3: CASSPGPRQETQYF; DNA: TGTGCCAGCAGCCCGGGACCACGCCAAGAGACCCAGTACTTC
D: TRBD2; size: few; V: TRBV7-2; J: TRBJ2-3; CDR3: CASSPLAGGTDTQYF; DNA: TGTGCCAGCAGCCCCCTAGCGGGAGGGACAGATACGCAGTATTTT